One sample yielded the 2 T cell receptor beta chains listed below, sequenced in a study of siplizumab effects on memory and regulatory T cells. Profiled with immunoSEQ multiplex PCR; TCRdb holds only in-frame clones, not every one. The sample includes about 120,000 clones, about 94% of them seen just once. The source material was non-Treg CD4+ T cells sorted from blood. The source of these receptors is a human donor in good health.

The chain joins TRBV7-6 to TRBJ2-2; 7 bases are a match to TRBD1. J lost 5 bases, V lost 0 bases, and 6 bases had no gene match. This CDR3 spans 16 amino acids. Germline loops: CDR1 SGHVS, CDR2 FNYEAQ. This CDR3 reads CASSLAATGLTGELFF. DNA for the CDR3: TGTGCCAGCAGCTTAGCGGCGACAGGGCTTACCGGGGAGCTGTTTTTT.

The J gene is TRBJ2-5, the V gene TRBV9, with 7 bases lining up with TRBD2. J gave up 0 bases and V 0 bases, and 5 bases lay outside the gene matches. CDR3 length: 16 residues. Germline values: CDR1 SGDLS, CDR2 YYNGEE. CDR3 nucleotide sequence: TGTGCCAGCAGCGTAGGGCTAGCGGCGTACCAAGAGACCCAGTACTTC. Residues: CASSVGLAAYQETQYF. The variable domain in full, completed from reference TRBV9 and TRBJ2-5, reads DSGVTQTPKHLITATGQRVTLRCSPRSGDLSVYWYQQSLDQGLQFLIQYYNGEERAKGNILERFSAQQFPDLHSELNLSSLELGDSALYFCASSVGLAAYQETQYFGPGTRLLVL.